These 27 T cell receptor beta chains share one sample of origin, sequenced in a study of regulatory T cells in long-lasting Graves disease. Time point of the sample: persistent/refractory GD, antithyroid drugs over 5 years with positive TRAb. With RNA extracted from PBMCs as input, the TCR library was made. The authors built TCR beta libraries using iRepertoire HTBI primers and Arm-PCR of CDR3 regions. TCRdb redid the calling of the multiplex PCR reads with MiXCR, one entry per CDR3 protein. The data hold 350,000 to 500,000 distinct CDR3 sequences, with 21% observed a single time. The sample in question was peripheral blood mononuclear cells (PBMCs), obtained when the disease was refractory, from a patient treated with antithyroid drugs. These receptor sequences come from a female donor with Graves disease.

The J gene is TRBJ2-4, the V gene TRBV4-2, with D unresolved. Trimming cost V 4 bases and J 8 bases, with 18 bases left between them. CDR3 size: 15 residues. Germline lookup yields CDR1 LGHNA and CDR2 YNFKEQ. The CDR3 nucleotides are TGTGCCAGCAGCCCCCGGAGTGGGTCTAAGGACATTCAGTACTTC. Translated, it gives CASSPRSGSKDIQYF.

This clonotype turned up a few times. This CDR3 is CSAPPMNRGLGAKNIQYF. The DNA of the CDR3 is TGCAGTGCTCCACCAATGAACAGGGGGCTAGGGGCCAAAAACATTCAGTACTTC. The V and J genes are TRBV20-1 and TRBJ2-4, with 9 bases fitting TRBD1. V dropped 5 bases and J dropped 1; count of bases not matched to a gene: 15. This CDR3 is 18 amino acids long. The germline V gene has CDR1 DFQATT and CDR2 SNEGSKA (reference sequence).

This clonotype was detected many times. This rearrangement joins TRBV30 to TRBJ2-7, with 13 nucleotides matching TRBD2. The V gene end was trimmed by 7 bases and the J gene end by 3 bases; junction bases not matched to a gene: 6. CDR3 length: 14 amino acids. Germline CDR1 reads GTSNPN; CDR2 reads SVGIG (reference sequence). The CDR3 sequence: CASGTSGKNYEQYF. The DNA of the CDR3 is TGTGCCTCCGGGACTAGCGGGAAGAACTACGAGCAGTACTTC.

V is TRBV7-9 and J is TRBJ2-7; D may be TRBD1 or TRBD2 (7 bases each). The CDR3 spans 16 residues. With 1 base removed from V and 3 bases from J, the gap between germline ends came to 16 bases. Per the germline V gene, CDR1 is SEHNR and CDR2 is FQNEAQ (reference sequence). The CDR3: CASSLGQGGTGYEQYF. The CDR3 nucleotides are TGTGCCAGCAGCTTAGGCCAGGGGGGGACCGGCTACGAGCAGTACTTC.

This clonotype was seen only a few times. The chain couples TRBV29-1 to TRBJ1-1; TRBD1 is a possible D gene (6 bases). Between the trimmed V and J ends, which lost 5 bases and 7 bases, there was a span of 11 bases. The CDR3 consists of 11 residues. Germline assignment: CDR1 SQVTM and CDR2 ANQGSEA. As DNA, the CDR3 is TGCAGCGTTAATAGGGGGATTGAAGCTTTCTTT. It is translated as CSVNRGIEAFF.

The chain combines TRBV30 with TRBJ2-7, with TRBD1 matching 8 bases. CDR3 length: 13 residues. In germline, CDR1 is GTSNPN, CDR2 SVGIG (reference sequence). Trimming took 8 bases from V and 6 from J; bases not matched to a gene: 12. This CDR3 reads CAQGQGALSEQYF. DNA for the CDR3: TGTGCCCAAGGGCAGGGGGCGTTGTCCGAGCAGTACTTC.

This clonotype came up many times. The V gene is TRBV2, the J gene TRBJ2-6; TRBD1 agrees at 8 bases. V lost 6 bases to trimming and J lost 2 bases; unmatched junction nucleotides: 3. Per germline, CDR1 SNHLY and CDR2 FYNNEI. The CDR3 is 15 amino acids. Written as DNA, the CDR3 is TGTGCCAGCAGCTGGGACAGGACTGGGGCCAACGTCCTGACTTTC. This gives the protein CASSWDRTGANVLTF.

CDR3 sequence (DNA): TGTGCCAGCTTACTGTACAATGAGCAGTTCTTC. Translating it yields CASLLYNEQFF. This rearrangement joins TRBV2 to TRBJ2-1; D unclear. Trimming pared 8 bases from V and 4 bases from J, leaving 6 bases between. CDR1 and CDR2 (germline): SNHLY, FYNNEI. This CDR3 has 11 amino acids.

CDR3 nucleotide sequence: TGCGCCAGCAGCTTGGGGGGACAGGGTAATGCCGGGCAGTACTTC. Translation: CASSLGGQGNAGQYF. This chain connects TRBV5-1 to TRBJ2-7; TRBD1 matches 9 bases. The CDR3 sequence is 15 residues long. The trim removed 0 bases at V and 9 bases at J, leaving 10 bases unmatched. Germline values: CDR1 SGHRS, CDR2 YFSETQ.

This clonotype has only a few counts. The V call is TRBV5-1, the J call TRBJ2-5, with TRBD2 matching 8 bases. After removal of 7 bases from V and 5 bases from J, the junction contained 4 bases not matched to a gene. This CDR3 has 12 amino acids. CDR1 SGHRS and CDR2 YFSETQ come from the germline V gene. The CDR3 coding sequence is TGCGCCAGCGTCGGGAGGGGTGAGACCCAGTACTTC. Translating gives CASVGRGETQYF.

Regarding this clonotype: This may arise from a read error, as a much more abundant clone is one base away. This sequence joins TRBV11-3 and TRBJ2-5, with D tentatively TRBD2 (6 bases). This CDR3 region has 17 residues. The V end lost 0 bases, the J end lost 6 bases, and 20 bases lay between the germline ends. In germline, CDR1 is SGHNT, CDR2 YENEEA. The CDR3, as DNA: TGTGCCAGCAGCTTAGAAACCCTTTTGACGGGAGTCAAGACCCAGTACTTC. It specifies CASSLETLLTGVKTQYF.

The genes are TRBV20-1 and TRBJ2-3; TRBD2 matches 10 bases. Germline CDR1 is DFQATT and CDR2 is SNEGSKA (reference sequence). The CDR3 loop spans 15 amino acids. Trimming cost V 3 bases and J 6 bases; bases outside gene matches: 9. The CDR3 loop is CSARGSGRAPDTQYF. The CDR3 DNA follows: TGCAGTGCTAGGGGCAGCGGGAGGGCCCCTGATACGCAGTATTTT.

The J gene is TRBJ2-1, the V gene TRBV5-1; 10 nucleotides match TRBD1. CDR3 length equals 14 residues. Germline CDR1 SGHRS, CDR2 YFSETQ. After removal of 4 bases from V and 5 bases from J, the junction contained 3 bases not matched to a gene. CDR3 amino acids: CASSLGQGDNEQFF. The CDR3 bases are TGCGCCAGCAGCCTCGGACAGGGGGACAATGAGCAGTTCTTC.

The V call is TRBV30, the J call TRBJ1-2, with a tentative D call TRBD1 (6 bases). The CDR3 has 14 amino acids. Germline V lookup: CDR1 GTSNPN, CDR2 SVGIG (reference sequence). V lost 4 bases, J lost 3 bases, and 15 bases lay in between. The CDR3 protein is CAWTLPWTDYGYTF. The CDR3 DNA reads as TGTGCCTGGACCCTCCCGTGGACAGACTATGGCTACACCTTC. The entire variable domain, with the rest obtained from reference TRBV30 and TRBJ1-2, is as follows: SQTIHQWPATLVQPVGSPLSLECTVEGTSNPNLYWYRQAAGRGLQLLFYSVGIGQISSEVPQNLSASRPQDRQFILSSKKLLLSDSGFYLCAWTLPWTDYGYTFGSGTRLTVV.

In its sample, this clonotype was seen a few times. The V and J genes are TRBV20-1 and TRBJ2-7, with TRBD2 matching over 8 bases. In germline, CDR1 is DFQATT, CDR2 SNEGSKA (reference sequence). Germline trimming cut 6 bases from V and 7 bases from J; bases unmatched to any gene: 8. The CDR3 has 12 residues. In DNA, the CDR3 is TGCAGTGCCCCCGGACTAGCTGGGGAGCAGTACTTC. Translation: CSAPGLAGEQYF.

In nucleotides, the CDR3 is TGCAGTGCTACCCACAGGGTTGAAATCTACGAGCAGTACTTC. Its translation is CSATHRVEIYEQYF. The chain combines TRBV20-1 with TRBJ2-7; D might be TRBD1 (6 bases). The CDR3 length is 14 residues. Germline-derived CDR1 and CDR2 are DFQATT and SNEGSKA (reference sequence). Trimming cost V 4 bases and J 3 bases, with 16 bases left between them.

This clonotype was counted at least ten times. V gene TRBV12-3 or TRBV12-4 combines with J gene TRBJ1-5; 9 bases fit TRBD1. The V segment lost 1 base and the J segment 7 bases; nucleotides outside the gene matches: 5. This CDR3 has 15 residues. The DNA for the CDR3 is TGTGCCAGCAGTTTAGACAGGGGGCGAGGACAGCCCCAGCATTTT. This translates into CASSLDRGRGQPQHF.

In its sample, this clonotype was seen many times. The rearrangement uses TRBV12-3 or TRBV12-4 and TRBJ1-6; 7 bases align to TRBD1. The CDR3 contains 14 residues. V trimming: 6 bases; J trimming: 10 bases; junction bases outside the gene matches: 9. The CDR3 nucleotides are TGTGCCAGCAGCCTGACAGGGCCGGGATCACCCCTCCACTTT. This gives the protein CASSLTGPGSPLHF.

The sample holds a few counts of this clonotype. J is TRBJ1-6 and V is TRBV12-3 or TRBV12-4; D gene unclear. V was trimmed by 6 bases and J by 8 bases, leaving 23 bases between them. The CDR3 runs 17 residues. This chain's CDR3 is CASRSPGPLTLDSPLHF. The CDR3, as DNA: TGTGCCAGCAGATCGCCGGGTCCCCTTACGCTTGATTCACCCCTCCACTTT.

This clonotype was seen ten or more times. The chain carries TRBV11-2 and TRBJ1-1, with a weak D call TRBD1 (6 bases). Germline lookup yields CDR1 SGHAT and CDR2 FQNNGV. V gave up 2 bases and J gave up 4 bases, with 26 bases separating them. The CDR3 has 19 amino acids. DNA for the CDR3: TGTGCCAGCAGCTTAAGGCGCACAGGGCGTTACGGGGCTAGCACTGAAGCTTTCTTT. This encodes CASSLRRTGRYGASTEAFF.

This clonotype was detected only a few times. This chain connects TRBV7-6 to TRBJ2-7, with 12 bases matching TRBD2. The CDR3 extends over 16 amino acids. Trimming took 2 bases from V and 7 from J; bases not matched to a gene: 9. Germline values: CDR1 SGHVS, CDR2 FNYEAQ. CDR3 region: CASSLSSSGRAWEQYF. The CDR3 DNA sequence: TGTGCCAGCAGCTTAAGTTCTAGCGGGAGGGCCTGGGAGCAGTACTTC.

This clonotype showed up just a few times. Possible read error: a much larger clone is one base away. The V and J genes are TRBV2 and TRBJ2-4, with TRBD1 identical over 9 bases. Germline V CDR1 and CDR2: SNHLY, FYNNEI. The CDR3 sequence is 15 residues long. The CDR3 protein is CASRDRGTAENIQYF. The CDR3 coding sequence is TGTGCCAGCAGAGACAGGGGGACAGCCGAAAACATTCAGTACTTC.

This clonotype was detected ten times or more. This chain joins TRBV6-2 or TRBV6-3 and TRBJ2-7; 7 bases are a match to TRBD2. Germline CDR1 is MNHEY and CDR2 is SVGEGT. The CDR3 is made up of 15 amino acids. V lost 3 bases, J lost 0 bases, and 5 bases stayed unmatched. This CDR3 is CASSYGGRGSYEQYF. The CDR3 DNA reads TGTGCCAGCAGTTATGGCGGGAGAGGCTCCTACGAGCAGTACTTC.

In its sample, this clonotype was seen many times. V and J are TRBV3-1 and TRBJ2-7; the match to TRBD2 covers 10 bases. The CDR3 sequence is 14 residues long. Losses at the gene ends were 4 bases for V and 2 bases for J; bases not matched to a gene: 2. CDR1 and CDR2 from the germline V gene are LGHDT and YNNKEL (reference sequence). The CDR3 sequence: CASSPGTSAYEQYF. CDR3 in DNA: TGTGCCAGCAGCCCTGGGACTAGCGCCTACGAGCAGTACTTC.

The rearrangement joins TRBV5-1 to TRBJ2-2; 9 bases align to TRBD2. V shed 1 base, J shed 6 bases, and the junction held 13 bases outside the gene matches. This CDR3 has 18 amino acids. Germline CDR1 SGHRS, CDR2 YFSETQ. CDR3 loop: CASSLFSIGLALSGELFF. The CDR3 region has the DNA TGCGCCAGCAGCTTGTTTTCTATTGGACTAGCGTTGTCCGGGGAGCTGTTTTTT.

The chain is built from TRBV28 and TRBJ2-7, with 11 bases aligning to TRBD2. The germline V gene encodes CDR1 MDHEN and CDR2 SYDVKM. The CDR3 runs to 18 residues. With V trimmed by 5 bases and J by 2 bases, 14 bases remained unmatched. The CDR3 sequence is CASSPIPRLAGLPYEQYF. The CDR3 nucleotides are TGTGCCAGCAGTCCCATCCCAAGACTAGCGGGACTTCCCTACGAGCAGTACTTC. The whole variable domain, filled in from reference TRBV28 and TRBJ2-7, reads DVKVTQSSRYLVKRTGEKVFLECVQDMDHENMFWYRQDPGLGLRLIYFSYDVKMKEKGDIPEGYSVSREKKERFSLILESASTNQTSMYLCASSPIPRLAGLPYEQYFGPGTRLTVT.

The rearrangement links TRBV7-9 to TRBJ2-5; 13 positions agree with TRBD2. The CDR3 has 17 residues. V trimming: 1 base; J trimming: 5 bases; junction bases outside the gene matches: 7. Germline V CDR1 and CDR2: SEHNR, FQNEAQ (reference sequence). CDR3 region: CASSLGTSGSLEETQYF. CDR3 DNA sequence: TGTGCCAGCAGCTTAGGGACTAGCGGGAGTTTAGAGGAGACCCAGTACTTC. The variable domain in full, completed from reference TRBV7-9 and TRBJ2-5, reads DTGVSQNPRHKITKRGQNVTFRCDPISEHNRLYWYRQTLGQGPEFLTYFQNEAQLEKSRLLSDRFSAERPKGSFSTLEIQRTEQGDSAMYLCASSLGTSGSLEETQYFGPGTRLLVL.